This T cell receptor beta chain was captured in a study of blood T cell repertoires in COVID-19. Overall study context: The study drew acute and convalescent COVID-19 samples from the United States, Italy and Spain.

As handled by the study authors: Amplification of reference gene primers provided the estimated nucleated cell counts. The assay was immunoSEQ multiplex PCR, and TCRdb's table has in-frame clones only and misses some. The DNA was the basis for D and trimming; V, J and clone size are from that table. The data show 100,000 to 150,000 clones, roughly 90% seen once. The germline gives CDR1 LGHDT, CDR2 YNNKEL (reference sequence). The CDR3 is 17 residues long. V shed 0 bases, J shed 2 bases, and the junction held 9 bases outside the gene matches. The V and J genes are TRBV3-1 (or the pseudogene TRBV3-2) and TRBJ2-5, with TRBD2 identical over 7 bases. The clonotype originates from a man between 65 and 79 years old with active COVID-19. The source material was peripheral blood. The CDR3, as DNA: TGTGCCAGCAGCCAAGATCGGGGGGTCTACCGTCAAGAGACCCAGTACTTC. Translated: CASSQDRGVYRQETQYF.